This TCR beta chain emerged from a study of blood T cell repertoires in COVID-19. Authors' analysis steps: Reference gene primer amplification gave nucleated cell count estimates. Produced via immunoSEQ multiplex PCR; TCRdb's table is partial and in-frame only. V and J calls and clone size are copied from that table; D and trimming were computed from the DNA. The sample shows 250,000 or so clones, roughly 86% of them seen only once. Sequencing was done on a sample of PBMCs or T cells enriched from blood (not recorded which). This TCR came from a woman aged 50 to 60 who had recovered from COVID-19.

In DNA, the CDR3 is TGTGCCAGCAGCAAGCCGGGACTAGCGCAGTACAATGAGCAGTTCTTC. Translated, it gives CASSKPGLAQYNEQFF. The rearrangement links TRBV7-2 to TRBJ2-1; TRBD2 matches 10 bases. Per the germline V gene, CDR1 is SGHTA and CDR2 is FQGNSA. CDR3 length equals 16 residues. V trimming: 5 bases; J trimming: 4 bases; junction bases outside the gene matches: 8.